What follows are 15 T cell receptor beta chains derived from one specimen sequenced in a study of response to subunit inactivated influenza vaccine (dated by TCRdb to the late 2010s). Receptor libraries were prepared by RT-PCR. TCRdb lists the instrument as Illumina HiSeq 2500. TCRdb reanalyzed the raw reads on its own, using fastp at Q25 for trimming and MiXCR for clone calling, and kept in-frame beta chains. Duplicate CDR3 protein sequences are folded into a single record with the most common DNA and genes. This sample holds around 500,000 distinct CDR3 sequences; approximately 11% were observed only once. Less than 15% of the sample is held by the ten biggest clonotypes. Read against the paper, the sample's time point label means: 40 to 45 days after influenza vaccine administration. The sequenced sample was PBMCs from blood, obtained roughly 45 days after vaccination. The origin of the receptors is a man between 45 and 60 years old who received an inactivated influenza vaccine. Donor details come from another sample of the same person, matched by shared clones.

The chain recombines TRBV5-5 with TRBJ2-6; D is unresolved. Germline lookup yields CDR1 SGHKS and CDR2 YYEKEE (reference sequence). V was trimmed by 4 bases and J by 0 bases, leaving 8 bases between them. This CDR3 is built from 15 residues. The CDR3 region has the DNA TGTGCCAGCAGCATCCAGAGCTCTGGGGCCAACGTCCTGACTTTC. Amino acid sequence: CASSIQSSGANVLTF.

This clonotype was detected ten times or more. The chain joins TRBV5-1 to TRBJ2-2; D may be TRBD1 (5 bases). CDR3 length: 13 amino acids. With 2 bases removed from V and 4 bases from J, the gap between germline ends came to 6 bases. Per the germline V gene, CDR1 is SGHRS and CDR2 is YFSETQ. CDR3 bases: TGCGCCAGCAGCTTTAGGGGCACCGGGGAGCTGTTTTTT. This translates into CASSFRGTGELFF.

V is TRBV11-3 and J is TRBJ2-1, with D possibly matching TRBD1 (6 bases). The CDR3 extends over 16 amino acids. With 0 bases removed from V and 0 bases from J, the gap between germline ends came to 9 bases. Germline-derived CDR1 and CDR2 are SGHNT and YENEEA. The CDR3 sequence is CASSLDDRSSYNEQFF. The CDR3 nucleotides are TGTGCCAGCAGCTTAGATGACAGGAGCTCCTACAATGAGCAGTTCTTC.

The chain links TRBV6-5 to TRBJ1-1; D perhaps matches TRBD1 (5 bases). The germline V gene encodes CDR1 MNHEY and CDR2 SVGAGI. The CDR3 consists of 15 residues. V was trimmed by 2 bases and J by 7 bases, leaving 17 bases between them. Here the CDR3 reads CASSYIPAQDNEAFF. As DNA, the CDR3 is TGTGCCAGCAGTTACATCCCCGCACAGGACAATGAAGCTTTCTTT.

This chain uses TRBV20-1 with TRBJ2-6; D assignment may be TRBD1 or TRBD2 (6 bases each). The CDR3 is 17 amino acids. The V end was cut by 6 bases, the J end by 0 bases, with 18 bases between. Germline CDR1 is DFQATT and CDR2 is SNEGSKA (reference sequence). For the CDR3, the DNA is TGCAGTGCGAGGGGGGTGGGGGAACCCTCTGGGGCCAACGTCCTGACTTTC. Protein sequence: CSARGVGEPSGANVLTF.

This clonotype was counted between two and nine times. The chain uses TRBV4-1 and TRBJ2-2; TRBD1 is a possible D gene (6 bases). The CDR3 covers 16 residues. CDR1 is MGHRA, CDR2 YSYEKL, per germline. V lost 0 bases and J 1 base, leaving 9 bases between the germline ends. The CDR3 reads CASSQEPGQNTGELFF. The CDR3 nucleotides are TGCGCCAGCAGCCAAGAACCGGGACAGAACACCGGGGAGCTGTTTTTT.

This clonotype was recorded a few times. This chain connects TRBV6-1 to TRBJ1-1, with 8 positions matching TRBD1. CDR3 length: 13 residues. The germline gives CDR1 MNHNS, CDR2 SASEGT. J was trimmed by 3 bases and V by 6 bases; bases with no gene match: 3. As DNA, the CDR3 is TGTGCCAGCAGCGACAGGGGATACACTGAAGCTTTCTTT. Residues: CASSDRGYTEAFF.

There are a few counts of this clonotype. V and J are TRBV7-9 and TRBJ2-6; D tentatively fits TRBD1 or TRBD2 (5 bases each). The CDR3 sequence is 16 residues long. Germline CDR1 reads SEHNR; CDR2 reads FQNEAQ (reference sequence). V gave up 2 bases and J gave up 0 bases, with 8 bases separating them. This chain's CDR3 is CASSLMGVSGANVLTF. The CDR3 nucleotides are TGTGCCAGCAGCTTAATGGGGGTCTCTGGGGCCAACGTCCTGACTTTC.

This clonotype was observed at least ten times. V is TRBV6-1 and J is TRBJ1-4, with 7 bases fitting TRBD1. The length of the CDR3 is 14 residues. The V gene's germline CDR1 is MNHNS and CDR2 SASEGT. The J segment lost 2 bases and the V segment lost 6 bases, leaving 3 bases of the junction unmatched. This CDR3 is CASRPTGTNEKLFF. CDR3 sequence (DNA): TGTGCCAGCAGGCCGACAGGGACTAATGAAAAACTGTTTTTT.

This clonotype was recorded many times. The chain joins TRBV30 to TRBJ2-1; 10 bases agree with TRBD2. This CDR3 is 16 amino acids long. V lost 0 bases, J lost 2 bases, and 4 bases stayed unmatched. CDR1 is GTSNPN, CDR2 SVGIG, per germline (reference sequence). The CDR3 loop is CAWSVWSGGAYNEQFF. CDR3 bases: TGTGCCTGGAGTGTTTGGAGCGGGGGGGCCTACAATGAGCAGTTCTTC.

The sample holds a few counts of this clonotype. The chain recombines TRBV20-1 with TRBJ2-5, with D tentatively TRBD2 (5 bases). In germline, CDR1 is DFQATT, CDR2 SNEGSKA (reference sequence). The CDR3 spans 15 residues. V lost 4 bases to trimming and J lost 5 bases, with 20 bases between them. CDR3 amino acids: CSATALARMWETQYF. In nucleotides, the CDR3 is TGCAGTGCTACAGCGCTAGCCCGAATGTGGGAGACCCAGTACTTC.

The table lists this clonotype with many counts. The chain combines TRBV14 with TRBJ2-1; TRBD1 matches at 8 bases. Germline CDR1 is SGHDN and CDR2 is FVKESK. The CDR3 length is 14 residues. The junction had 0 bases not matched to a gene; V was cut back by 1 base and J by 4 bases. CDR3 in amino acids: CASSQGDRYNEQFF. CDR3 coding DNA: TGTGCCAGCAGCCAAGGGGACAGGTACAATGAGCAGTTCTTC.

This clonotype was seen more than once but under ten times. Here the CDR3 reads CASSQDRQTLYNEQFF. The CDR3 DNA is TGTGCCAGCAGCCAAGACCGACAGACTCTTTACAATGAGCAGTTCTTC. The J gene is TRBJ2-1, the V gene TRBV4-2; possibly TRBD1 for D (5 bases). Trimming pared 0 bases from V and 4 bases from J, leaving 13 bases between. CDR3 length: 16 residues. Germline CDR1 LGHNA, CDR2 YNFKEQ.

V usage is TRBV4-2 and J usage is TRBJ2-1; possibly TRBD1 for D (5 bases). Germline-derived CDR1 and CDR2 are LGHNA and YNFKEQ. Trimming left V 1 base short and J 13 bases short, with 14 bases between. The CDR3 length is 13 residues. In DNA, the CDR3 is TGTGCCAGCAGCCAAGGTCAGGGAAATTTACAGTTCTTC. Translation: CASSQGQGNLQFF.

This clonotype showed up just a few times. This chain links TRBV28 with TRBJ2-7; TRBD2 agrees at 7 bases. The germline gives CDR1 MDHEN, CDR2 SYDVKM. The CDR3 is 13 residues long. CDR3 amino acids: CGVVTSRSYEQYF. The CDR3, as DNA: TGTGGGGTGGTGACTAGCCGGTCCTACGAGCAGTACTTC.